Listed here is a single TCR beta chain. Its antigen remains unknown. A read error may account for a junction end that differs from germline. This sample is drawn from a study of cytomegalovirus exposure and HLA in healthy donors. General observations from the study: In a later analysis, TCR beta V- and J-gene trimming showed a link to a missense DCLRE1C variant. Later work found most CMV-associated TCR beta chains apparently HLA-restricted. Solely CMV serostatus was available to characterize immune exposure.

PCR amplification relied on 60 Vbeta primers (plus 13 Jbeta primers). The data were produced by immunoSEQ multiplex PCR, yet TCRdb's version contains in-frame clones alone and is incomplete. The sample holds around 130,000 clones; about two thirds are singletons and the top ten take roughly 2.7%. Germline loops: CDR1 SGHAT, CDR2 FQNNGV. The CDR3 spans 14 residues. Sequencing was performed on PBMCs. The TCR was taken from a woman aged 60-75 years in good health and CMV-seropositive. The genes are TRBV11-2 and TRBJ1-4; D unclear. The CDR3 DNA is TGTGCCAGCAGCCAATCCCTAACTAGTGAAAAACTGTTTTTT. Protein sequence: CASSQSLTSEKLFF.